This T cell receptor beta chain was sequenced during a study of shared clonotypes between healthy human individuals. The V and J ends lost 8 bases and 3 bases, in that order; junction bases with no gene match: 7. Per germline, CDR1 MNHEY and CDR2 SVGAGI. The CDR3 runs to 13 residues. Selected positively for CCR7 and CD45RO-negative, naive CD8 cells excluded terminally differentiated effector memory CD45RA+ cells. As to this clone: Its antigen is unidentified.

Findings of the study overall: The sharing of about 5% of naive CD4 clonotypes was seen across a handful of donors.

Sorted-subset replicate PCR reactions were performed with roughly 200 ng DNA, corresponding to roughly 29,000 T cell genomes. Assay used: immunoSEQ multiplex PCR; TCRdb lists only in-frame clones, some missing. Among about 2 million clones listed, about 95% were seen once. The clonotype was recovered from a man aged 18-30 years in good health. The chain combines TRBV6-5 with TRBJ2-7; 7 bases align to TRBD1. The sample was naive CD8+ T cells sorted from blood. CDR3 in amino acids: CASALRDSYEQYF. In DNA form, the CDR3 reads TGTGCCAGCGCCCTCCGGGACAGCTACGAGCAGTACTTC.